A single TCR beta chain is shown here with its context. The V end was cut by 6 bases, the J end by 4 bases, with 15 bases between. This CDR3 is 14 amino acids long. Germline loops: CDR1 MNHEY, CDR2 SVGAGI. The sample originates from a study of cytomegalovirus exposure and HLA in healthy donors. Study-level information: Previous work identified 90 million to 130 million unique TCR beta sequences from about 179 million T cells.

PCR used 60 Vbeta primers and 13 Jbeta primers. Measured with immunoSEQ multiplex PCR; TCRdb has only the in-frame clones, and not every one. The sample contains around 210,000 clones, around 80% of which appear only once. What was sequenced was PBMCs. V usage is TRBV6-5 and J usage is TRBJ1-2; unclear D gene. The receptor was isolated from a boy aged 5-17 years in good health and CMV-seronegative. The CDR3 here is CASSRSVRSYGYTF. CDR3 nucleotides: TGTGCCAGCAGCCGATCGGTGCGGTCCTATGGCTACACCTTC.